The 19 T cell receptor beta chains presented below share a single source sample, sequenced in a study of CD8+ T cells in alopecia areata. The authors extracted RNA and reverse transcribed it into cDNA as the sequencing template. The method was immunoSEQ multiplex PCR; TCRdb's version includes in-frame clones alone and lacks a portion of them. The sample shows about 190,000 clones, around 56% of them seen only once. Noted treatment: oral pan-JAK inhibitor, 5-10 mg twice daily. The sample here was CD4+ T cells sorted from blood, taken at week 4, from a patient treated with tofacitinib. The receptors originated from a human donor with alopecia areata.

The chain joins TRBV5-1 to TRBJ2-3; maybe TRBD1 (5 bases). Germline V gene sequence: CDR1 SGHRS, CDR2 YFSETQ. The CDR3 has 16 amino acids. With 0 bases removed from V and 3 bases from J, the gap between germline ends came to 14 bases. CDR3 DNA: TGCGCCAGCAGCTTGGTGATTGCAGGGTTGACAGATACGCAGTATTTT. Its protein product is CASSLVIAGLTDTQYF.

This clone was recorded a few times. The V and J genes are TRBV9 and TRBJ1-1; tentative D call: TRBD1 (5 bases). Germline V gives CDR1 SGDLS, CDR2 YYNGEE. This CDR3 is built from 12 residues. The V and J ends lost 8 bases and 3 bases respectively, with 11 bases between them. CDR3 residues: CARRTGHTEAFF. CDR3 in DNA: TGTGCCAGGAGAACGGGACACACTGAAGCTTTCTTT.

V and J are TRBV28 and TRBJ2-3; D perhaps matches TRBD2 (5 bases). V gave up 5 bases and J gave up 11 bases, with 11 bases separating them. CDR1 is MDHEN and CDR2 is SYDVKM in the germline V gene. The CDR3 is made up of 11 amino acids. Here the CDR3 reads CASSIGNVQYF. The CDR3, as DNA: TGTGCCAGCAGTATCGGGAATGTGCAGTATTTT.

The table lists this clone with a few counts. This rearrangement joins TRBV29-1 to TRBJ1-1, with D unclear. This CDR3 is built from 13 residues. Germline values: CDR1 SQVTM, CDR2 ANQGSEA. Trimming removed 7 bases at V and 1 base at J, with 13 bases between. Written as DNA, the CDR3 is TGCAGCGCCTACGGGTTGGGGAACACTGAAGCTTTCTTT. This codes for CSAYGLGNTEAFF. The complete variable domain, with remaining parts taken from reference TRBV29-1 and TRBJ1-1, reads SAVISQKPSRDICQRGTSLTIQCQVDSQVTMMFWYRQQPGQSLTLIATANQGSEATYESGFVIDKFPISRPNLTFSTLTVSNMSPEDSSIYLCSAYGLGNTEAFFGQGTRLTVV.

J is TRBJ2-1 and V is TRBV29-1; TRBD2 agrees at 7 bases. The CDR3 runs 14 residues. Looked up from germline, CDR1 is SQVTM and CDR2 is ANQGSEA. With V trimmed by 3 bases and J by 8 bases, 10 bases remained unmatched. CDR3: CSVDWTRLGDEQFF. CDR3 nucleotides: TGCAGCGTTGATTGGACTAGACTAGGCGATGAGCAGTTCTTC.

The chain's CDR3 is CASSLGGYEQYF. The CDR3 DNA reads TGTGCCAGCAGCCTTGGGGGCTACGAGCAGTACTTC. The chain combines TRBV5-6 with TRBJ2-7; D possibly matches TRBD1 or TRBD2 (5 bases each). Germline lookup yields CDR1 SGHDT and CDR2 YYEEEE. There are 12 residues in the CDR3. V shed 4 bases and J shed 3 bases, with 8 bases lying between them.

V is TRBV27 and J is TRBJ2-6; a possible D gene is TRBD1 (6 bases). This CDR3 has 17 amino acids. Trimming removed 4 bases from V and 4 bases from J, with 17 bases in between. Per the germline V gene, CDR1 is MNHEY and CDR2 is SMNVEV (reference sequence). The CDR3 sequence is CASSSKRTGLGANVLTF. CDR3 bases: TGTGCCAGCAGTTCAAAACGCACAGGGTTAGGGGCCAACGTCCTGACTTTC.

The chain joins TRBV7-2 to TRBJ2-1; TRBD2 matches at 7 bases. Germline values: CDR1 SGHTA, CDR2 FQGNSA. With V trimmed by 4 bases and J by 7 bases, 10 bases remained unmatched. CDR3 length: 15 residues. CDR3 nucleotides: TGTGCCAGCAGCTCTCAAACCCGGCGGGGGAATGAGCAGTTCTTC. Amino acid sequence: CASSSQTRRGNEQFF.

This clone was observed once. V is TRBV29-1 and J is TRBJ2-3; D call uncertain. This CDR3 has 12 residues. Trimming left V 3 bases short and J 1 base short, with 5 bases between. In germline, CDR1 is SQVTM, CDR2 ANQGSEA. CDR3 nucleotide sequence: TGCAGCGTTGATGTCCGCACAGATACGCAGTATTTT. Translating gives CSVDVRTDTQYF.

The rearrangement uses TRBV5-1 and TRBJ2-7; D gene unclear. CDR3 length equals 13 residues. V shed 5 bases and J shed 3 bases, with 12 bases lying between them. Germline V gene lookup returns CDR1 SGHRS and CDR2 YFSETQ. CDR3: CASRIASNYEQYF. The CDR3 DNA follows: TGCGCCAGCAGGATCGCGAGCAACTACGAGCAGTACTTC.

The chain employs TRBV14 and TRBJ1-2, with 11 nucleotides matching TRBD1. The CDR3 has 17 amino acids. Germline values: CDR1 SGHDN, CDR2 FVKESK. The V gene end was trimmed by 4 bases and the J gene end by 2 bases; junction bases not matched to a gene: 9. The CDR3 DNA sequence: TGTGCCAGCAGCCCAGGACAGGGGGCTGCCCTGAACTATGGCTACACCTTC. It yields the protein CASSPGQGAALNYGYTF.

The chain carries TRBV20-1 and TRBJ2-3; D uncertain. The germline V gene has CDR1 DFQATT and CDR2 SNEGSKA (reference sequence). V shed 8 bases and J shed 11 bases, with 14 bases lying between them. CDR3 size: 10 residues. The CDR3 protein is CSPYDVMQYF. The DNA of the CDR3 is TGCAGTCCCTATGACGTGATGCAGTATTTT.

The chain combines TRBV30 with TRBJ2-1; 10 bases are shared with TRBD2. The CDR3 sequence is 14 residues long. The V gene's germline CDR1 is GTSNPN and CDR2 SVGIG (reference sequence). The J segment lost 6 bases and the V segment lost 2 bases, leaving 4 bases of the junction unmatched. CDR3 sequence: CAWSLSGRANEQFF. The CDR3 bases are TGTGCCTGGAGTCTGAGCGGGAGGGCCAATGAGCAGTTCTTC.

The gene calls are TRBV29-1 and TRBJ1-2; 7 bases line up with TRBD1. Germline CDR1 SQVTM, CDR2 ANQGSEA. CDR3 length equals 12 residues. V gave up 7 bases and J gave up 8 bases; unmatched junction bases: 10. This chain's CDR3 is CSAPTGLRGYTF. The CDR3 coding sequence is TGCAGCGCACCGACAGGGCTTCGGGGCTACACCTTC.

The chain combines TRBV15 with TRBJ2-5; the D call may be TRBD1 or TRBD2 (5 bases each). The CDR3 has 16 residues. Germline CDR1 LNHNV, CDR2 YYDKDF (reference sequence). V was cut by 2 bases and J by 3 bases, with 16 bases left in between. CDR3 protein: CATSRSRGRGEETQYF. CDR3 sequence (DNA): TGTGCCACCAGCAGATCTCGTGGTAGGGGAGAAGAGACCCAGTACTTC.

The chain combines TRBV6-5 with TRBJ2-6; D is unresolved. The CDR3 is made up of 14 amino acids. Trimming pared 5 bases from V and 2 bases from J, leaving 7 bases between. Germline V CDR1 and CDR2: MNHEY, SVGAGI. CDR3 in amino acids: CASSPEPGANVLTF. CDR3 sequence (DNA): TGTGCCAGCAGTCCCGAGCCTGGGGCCAACGTCCTGACTTTC.

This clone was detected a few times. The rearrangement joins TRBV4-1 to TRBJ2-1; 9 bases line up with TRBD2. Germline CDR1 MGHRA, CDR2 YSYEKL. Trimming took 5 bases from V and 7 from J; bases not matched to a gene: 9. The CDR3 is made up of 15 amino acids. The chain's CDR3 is CASSYRLADRNEQFF. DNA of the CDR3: TGCGCCAGCAGCTATCGACTAGCGGATCGGAATGAGCAGTTCTTC.

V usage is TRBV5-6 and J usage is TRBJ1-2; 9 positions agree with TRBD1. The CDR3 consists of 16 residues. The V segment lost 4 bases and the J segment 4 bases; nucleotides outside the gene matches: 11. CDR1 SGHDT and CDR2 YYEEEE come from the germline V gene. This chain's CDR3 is CASSLMGQGGSYGYTF. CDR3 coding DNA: TGTGCCAGCAGCCTCATGGGACAGGGAGGGAGCTATGGCTACACCTTC.

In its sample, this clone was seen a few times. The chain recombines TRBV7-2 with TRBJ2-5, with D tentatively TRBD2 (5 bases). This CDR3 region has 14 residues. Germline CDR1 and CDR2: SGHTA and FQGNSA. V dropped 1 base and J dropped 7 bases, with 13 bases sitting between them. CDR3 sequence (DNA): TGTGCCAGCAGCTTAGAACGGGGAGCCGGGACCCAGTACTTC. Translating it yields CASSLERGAGTQYF.